The clone carrying this T cell receptor (beta chain) was counted at least ten times. What it recognizes is unknown. The data belong to a study of identical twins. V lost 2 bases and J lost 7, with 14 bases in between. Germline CDR1 and CDR2: MGHDK and SYGVNS. The CDR3 sequence is 14 residues long. It was template switching that added a universal primer site, and there were unique molecular identifiers on the cDNA. MiXCR, run by TCRdb on the 5' RACE reads, gives a single entry per CDR3 protein. The sample has fewer than 500,000 distinct CDR3 sequences; roughly an eighth are singletons. Study results and limitations: In cord blood, abundant beta clonotypes had fewer insertions; memory showed no trend. Excess low generation probability was seen in twin-shared out-of-frame alpha sequences. Zero-insertion results could be subject to partial confounding by invariant MAIT and iNKT cells.

This sample also belongs to another study, concerning yellow fever vaccine responses in identical twins.

The V call is TRBV25-1, the J call TRBJ2-5, with TRBD2 as a possible D gene (5 bases). This clonotype was sampled from a woman aged 18-29 years in good health. The sequenced sample was CD4+ T cells sorted from blood. CDR3 DNA sequence: TGTGCCAGCAGTGAACGGGTTCTGGCGGGGACCCAGTACTTC. It translates to CASSERVLAGTQYF.